This TCR beta chain came from a study of blood T cell repertoires in COVID-19. Across the whole study: The samples span acute and convalescent COVID-19 from the United States, Italy and Spain. The cDNA or gDNA used as material had been derived from T cells, B-cell-depleted T cells, or PBMCs.

The CDR3 loop spans 13 amino acids. Germline V gene sequence: CDR1 SGHRS, CDR2 YFSETQ. Trimming cost V 4 bases and J 4 bases, with 9 bases left between them. In the source study's methods: Scientists estimated how many nucleated cells there were by amplifying reference gene primers. TCRdb keeps only in-frame clones here, not all; method: immunoSEQ multiplex PCR. That table is the source of V, J and clone size, and D and trimming were worked out from the DNA. In the table there are roughly 70,000 clones, roughly 84% of which are singletons. The source of this sequence is a woman aged 60-75 years with acute or convalescent COVID-19. J is TRBJ1-3 and V is TRBV5-1; no firm D call. What was sequenced was peripheral blood. CDR3 residues: CASSLDLGNTIYF. The CDR3 bases are TGCGCCAGCAGCCTAGATCTGGGAAACACCATATATTTT.